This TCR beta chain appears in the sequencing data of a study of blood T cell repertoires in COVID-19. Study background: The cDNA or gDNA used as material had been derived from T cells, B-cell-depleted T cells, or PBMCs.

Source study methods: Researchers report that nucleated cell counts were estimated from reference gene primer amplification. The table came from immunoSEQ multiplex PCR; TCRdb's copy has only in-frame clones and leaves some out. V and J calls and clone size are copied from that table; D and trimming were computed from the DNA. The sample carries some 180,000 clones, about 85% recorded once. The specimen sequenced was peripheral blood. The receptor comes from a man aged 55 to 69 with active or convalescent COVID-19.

The CDR3 sequence: CASSPTGTGYNEQFF. Written as DNA, the CDR3 is TGTGCCAGCAGCCCGACCGGGACAGGGTACAATGAGCAGTTCTTC. The chain combines TRBV7-3 with TRBJ2-1; 9 bases align to TRBD1. The length of the CDR3 is 15 residues. CDR1 and CDR2 from the germline V gene are SGHTA and FQGTGA. V lost 5 bases to trimming and J lost 4 bases; unmatched junction nucleotides: 6.